The rows below give T cell receptor beta chains drawn from one sample of a study of cytomegalovirus exposure and HLA in healthy donors. Sequencing was performed with immunoSEQ multiplex PCR; in TCRdb, only in-frame clones are kept and a portion is missing. Of 100,000 or so clones in the sample, about 70% were seen once. Sequencing was performed on PBMCs. Source of these receptors: a young woman in good health and CMV-seropositive. Both conserved end residues are part of each CDR3. Each record gives: D gene, clone size, V gene, J gene, CDR3 protein, CDR3 DNA. A D gene is named only where the DNA matches it firmly. For some rows the clone size is stated as once, few or many, or as a class when expanded; others skip it.

d_call: TRBD1
clone_size: .
v_call: TRBV5-4
j_call: TRBJ2-7
cdr3_aa: CASSSGDRAVEQYF
cdr3_nt: TGTGCCAGCAGCTCCGGGGACAGGGCGGTCGAGCAGTACTTC

d_call: TRBD2
clone_size: .
v_call: TRBV11-3
j_call: TRBJ2-7
cdr3_aa: CASSPGGLEHEQYF
cdr3_nt: TGTGCCAGCAGCCCGGGGGGTTTGGAGCACGAGCAGTACTTC

d_call: TRBD1
clone_size: .
v_call: TRBV6-5
j_call: TRBJ2-5
cdr3_aa: CATLTGLETQYF
cdr3_nt: TGTGCCACCCTGACAGGGTTGGAGACCCAGTACTTC

d_call: TRBD2
clone_size: few
v_call: TRBV2
j_call: TRBJ2-1
cdr3_aa: CASSGRAVYNEQFF
cdr3_nt: TGTGCCAGCAGCGGGAGGGCCGTTTACAATGAGCAGTTCTTC

d_call: .
clone_size: .
v_call: TRBV4-2
j_call: TRBJ1-2
cdr3_aa: CASSQDLVGGSEGYTF
cdr3_nt: TGTGCCAGCAGCCAAGATCTTGTCGGGGGATCGGAAGGCTACACCTTC

d_call: TRBD2
clone_size: once
v_call: TRBV4-2
j_call: TRBJ2-5
cdr3_aa: CASSSSGTSGGETQYF
cdr3_nt: TGTGCCAGCAGCTCCTCCGGGACTAGCGGGGGAGAGACCCAGTACTTC

d_call: TRBD2
clone_size: few
v_call: TRBV29-1
j_call: TRBJ2-1
cdr3_aa: CSVRGWGTSGRFSWDEQFF
cdr3_nt: TGCAGCGTTCGGGGTTGGGGGACTAGCGGGAGGTTCAGTTGGGATGAGCAGTTCTTC

d_call: .
clone_size: .
v_call: TRBV7-3
j_call: TRBJ1-1
cdr3_aa: CASSSSGWAEAFF
cdr3_nt: TGTGCCAGCAGCTCCTCAGGGTGGGCTGAAGCTTTCTTT

d_call: TRBD2
clone_size: .
v_call: TRBV6-5
j_call: TRBJ2-7
cdr3_aa: CASSYGTSGSYEQYF
cdr3_nt: TGTGCCAGCAGTTACGGGACTAGCGGGTCCTACGAGCAGTACTTC

d_call: .
clone_size: .
v_call: TRBV18
j_call: TRBJ2-2
cdr3_aa: CASSPQGDTGELFF
cdr3_nt: TGTGCCAGCTCACCACAGGGGGACACCGGGGAGCTGTTTTTT

d_call: .
clone_size: .
v_call: TRBV6-1
j_call: TRBJ1-1
cdr3_aa: CASSFDTNTEAFF
cdr3_nt: TGTGCCAGCAGTTTCGACACGAACACTGAAGCTTTCTTT

d_call: TRBD1
clone_size: .
v_call: TRBV7-2
j_call: TRBJ1-5
cdr3_aa: CASSLETGVLNQPQHF
cdr3_nt: TGTGCCAGCAGCTTAGAGACAGGGGTCCTCAATCAGCCCCAGCATTTT

d_call: .
clone_size: .
v_call: TRBV9
j_call: TRBJ1-1
cdr3_aa: CASSARGLNTEAFF
cdr3_nt: TGTGCCAGCAGCGCTCGGGGGTTGAACACTGAAGCTTTCTTT

d_call: .
clone_size: .
v_call: TRBV28
j_call: TRBJ2-2
cdr3_aa: CAVTGNTGELFF
cdr3_nt: TGTGCTGTGACAGGGAACACCGGGGAGCTGTTTTTT

d_call: TRBD2
clone_size: few
v_call: TRBV5-1
j_call: TRBJ2-1
cdr3_aa: CASSLGGRPSYNEQFF
cdr3_nt: TGCGCCAGCAGCTTGGGCGGGAGGCCGTCCTACAATGAGCAGTTCTTC

d_call: TRBD1
clone_size: .
v_call: TRBV7-9
j_call: TRBJ2-7
cdr3_aa: CASSLAGTGVPYEQYF
cdr3_nt: TGTGCCAGCAGCTTAGCGGGGACAGGTGTACCCTACGAGCAGTACTTC

d_call: TRBD2
clone_size: once
v_call: TRBV4-2
j_call: TRBJ2-3
cdr3_aa: CASSQDSEGGPADTQYF
cdr3_nt: TGTGCCAGCAGCCAAGATAGTGAGGGAGGGCCAGCAGATACGCAGTATTTT

d_call: TRBD1
clone_size: once
v_call: TRBV6-1
j_call: TRBJ1-3
cdr3_aa: CASSEGDSFSSSGNTIYF
cdr3_nt: TGTGCCAGCAGTGAGGGGGACAGTTTTTCGAGCTCTGGAAACACCATATATTTT

d_call: .
clone_size: few
v_call: TRBV19
j_call: TRBJ1-2
cdr3_aa: CASSIVPDRGYTF
cdr3_nt: TGTGCCAGTAGTATAGTGCCGGACAGAGGCTACACCTTC